What follows are 10 T cell receptor beta chains derived from one specimen sequenced in a study of T cell repertoires in cytomegalovirus infection. From the reads, TCRdb called clonotypes with MiXCR, one entry per CDR3 protein. This sample has roughly 760,000 distinct CDR3 sequences, with 35% to 40% found just once. What was sequenced was PBMCs. The receptors derive from a human donor in good health (CMV status not recorded). Some clones in this sample may be carry-over from other donors' samples.

The V and J genes are TRBV6-1 and TRBJ1-5, with TRBD1 matching 12 bases. Per the germline V gene, CDR1 is MNHNS and CDR2 is SASEGT. V lost 4 bases, J lost 6 bases, and 10 bases stayed unmatched. This CDR3 comprises 17 residues. The CDR3 bases are TGTGCCAGCAGTGCGTTATTGGGACAGGGGGCACTTCAGCCCCAGCATTTT. Translating it yields CASSALLGQGALQPQHF.

This clonotype was observed a few times. The chain combines TRBV12-3 or TRBV12-4 with TRBJ2-1; 13 positions agree with TRBD2. V lost 3 bases and J lost 8; bases outside the gene matches: 13. This CDR3 contains 18 residues. CDR3 DNA sequence: TGTGCCAGCAGTTTTAGAGTTACTAGCGGGAGGGCCGGGTATGAGCAGTTCTTC. Its translation is CASSFRVTSGRAGYEQFF.

This clonotype appeared many times. V is TRBV27 and J is TRBJ2-3; 9 bases line up with TRBD1. The junction had 10 bases not matched to a gene; V was cut back by 2 bases and J by 4 bases. This CDR3 contains 17 residues. Germline CDR1 reads MNHEY; CDR2 reads SMNVEV (reference sequence). CDR3 nucleotides: TGTGCCAGCAGTTTAGTTCGGCGGGACAGGGTGCCAGATACGCAGTATTTT. Protein product: CASSLVRRDRVPDTQYF.

Comment on this clonotype: This sequence may be a read error, since a much larger clone differs from it by one base. The V call is TRBV7-2, the J call TRBJ2-1; 8 nucleotides align to TRBD2. This CDR3 spans 20 amino acids. J was trimmed by 0 bases and V by 5 bases; bases with no gene match: 18. In germline, CDR1 is SGHTA, CDR2 FQGNSA. CDR3 nucleotides: TGTGCCAGCAGCACGCCGACTAGCGAGCATATAAAAAGCTCCTACAATGAGCAGTTCTTC. Translated, it gives CASSTPTSEHIKSSYNEQFF.

The rearrangement joins TRBV19 to TRBJ1-2, with TRBD1 matching over 7 bases. CDR1 is LNHDA, CDR2 SQIVND, per germline (reference sequence). The CDR3 runs 15 residues. With 8 bases clipped from V and 3 bases from J, the junction kept 12 bases outside the gene matches. The CDR3 is CASSSRSQGDYGYTF. The CDR3 DNA follows: TGTGCCAGTTCGTCCCGGAGTCAGGGGGACTATGGCTACACCTTC.

The rearrangement links TRBV27 to TRBJ1-4, with unresolved D. This CDR3 is built from 14 residues. Germline assignment: CDR1 MNHEY and CDR2 SMNVEV (reference sequence). V lost 3 bases, J lost 10 bases, and 15 bases lay in between. In DNA form, the CDR3 reads TGTGCCAGCAGTTTCGATGGTAGGAGGGCAAAACTGTTTTTT. Its translation is CASSFDGRRAKLFF.

The rearrangement joins TRBV7-9 to TRBJ2-1, with D tentatively TRBD2 (5 bases). This CDR3 region has 16 residues. Germline CDR1 and CDR2: SEHNR and FQNEAQ (reference sequence). V lost 5 bases, J lost 4 bases, and 18 bases lay in between. CDR3 sequence reads: CASSTPNSDYYNEQFF. The CDR3 DNA is TGTGCCAGCAGCACCCCTAACAGTGACTATTACAATGAGCAGTTCTTC.

Comment on this clonotype: With a much larger clone just one base away, this may be a read error. V and J are TRBV7-3 and TRBJ1-1, with a possible D match to TRBD1 (5 bases). Germline loops: CDR1 SGHTA, CDR2 FQGTGA. Between the trimmed V and J ends, which lost 7 bases and 0 bases, there was a span of 15 bases. This CDR3 contains 15 residues. DNA of the CDR3: TGTGCCAGCACCTCTACGGGACGGCTGAACACTGAAGCTTTCTTT. Its translation: CASTSTGRLNTEAFF.

The chain combines TRBV19 with TRBJ2-2, with 7 nucleotides matching TRBD1. V dropped 11 bases and J dropped 1; count of bases not matched to a gene: 4. This CDR3 contains 13 residues. Germline V gene data show CDR1 as LNHDA and CDR2 as SQIVND (reference sequence). CDR3 protein: CAGRQGNTGELFF. In DNA form, the CDR3 reads TGTGCCGGAAGACAGGGGAACACCGGGGAGCTGTTTTTT.

This clonotype came up a few times. The chain employs TRBV28 and TRBJ1-4, with D unresolved. Trimming took off 11 bases at V and 5 bases at J, with 9 bases between the two ends. The CDR3 covers 11 residues. Looked up from germline, CDR1 is MDHEN and CDR2 is SYDVKM. The CDR3 here is CASWENEKLFF. CDR3 sequence (DNA): TGTGCCTCGTGGGAGAATGAAAAACTGTTTTTT. Full variable domain (rest looked up from reference TRBV28 and TRBJ1-4): DVKVTQSSRYLVKRTGEKVFLECVQDMDHENMFWYRQDPGLGLRLIYFSYDVKMKEKGDIPEGYSVSREKKERFSLILESASTNQTSMYLCASWENEKLFFGSGTQLSVL.